A single sample is the source of the 11 T cell receptor beta chains below, sequenced in a study of Ad26.COV2.S vaccination and SARS-CoV-2 variants. Treatment denoted: around 19 received Ad26.COV2.S at low or high dose, single or two shots; roughly five received placebo; per-sample allocation not given. The study sampled participants on day 63 after the first vaccine or placebo injection. Libraries were prepared by immunoSEQ multiplex PCR; TCRdb keeps only in-frame clonotypes and omits some of them. The repertoire holds around 400,000 clones, with around nine tenths as singletons. The sample in question was peripheral blood, obtained in a trial of Ad26.COV2.S vaccine versus placebo. The receptor source for this set is a person aged 18-65 years who received the Ad26.COV2.S COVID-19 vaccine or a placebo.

V gene TRBV6-5 combines with J gene TRBJ2-7; 8 bases are shared with TRBD2. This CDR3 has 13 amino acids. CDR1 MNHEY and CDR2 SVGAGI come from the germline V gene. Trimming took 7 bases from V and 2 from J; bases not matched to a gene: 4. CDR3 protein: CASMASGPYEQYF. The CDR3 DNA reads TGTGCCAGCATGGCTAGCGGGCCCTACGAGCAGTACTTC.

The rearrangement links TRBV5-8 to TRBJ2-7; D unclear. Trimming took 4 bases from V and 7 from J, leaving 6 bases between them. The germline CDR1 and CDR2 sequences are SGHTS and YDEGEE. CDR3 length: 10 amino acids. CDR3 in amino acids: CASSRWEQYF. The CDR3 coding sequence is TGTGCCAGCAGCCGGTGGGAGCAGTACTTC.

This clone was found a few times. The gene calls are TRBV4-1 and TRBJ2-1, with D possibly TRBD2 on 6 matching bases. The V gene lost 5 bases and the J gene lost 9 bases, with 14 bases spanning the gap. Germline loops: CDR1 MGHRA, CDR2 YSYEKL. This CDR3 spans 13 amino acids. The CDR3 region is CASSTTRLGEQFF. CDR3 nucleotides: TGCGCCAGCAGCACTACCAGACTAGGTGAGCAGTTCTTC.

A single count supports this clone. V gene TRBV15 combines with J gene TRBJ2-2; TRBD2 aligns across 12 bases. CDR3 length: 17 residues. The germline gives CDR1 LNHNV, CDR2 YYDKDF (reference sequence). J gave up 7 bases and V 0 bases, and 6 bases lay outside the gene matches. CDR3 sequence reads: CATSRDVTSGRYGELFF. The CDR3, as DNA: TGTGCCACCAGCAGAGATGTAACTAGCGGGAGGTACGGGGAGCTGTTTTTT.

The chain joins TRBV28 to TRBJ1-5; D is possibly TRBD1 (6 bases). This CDR3 comprises 13 residues. CDR1 and CDR2 from the germline V gene are MDHEN and SYDVKM. The V end lost 2 bases, the J end lost 11 bases, and 13 bases lay between the germline ends. The CDR3 bases are TGTGCCAGCAGTTTACAGGGGTCGTTAGCCCAGCATTTT. This sequence encodes CASSLQGSLAQHF.

The V call is TRBV11-3, the J call TRBJ2-2; tentatively, D is TRBD1 or TRBD2 (7 bases each). V was clipped by 0 bases and J by 4 bases, with 12 bases between them. Germline values: CDR1 SGHNT, CDR2 YENEEA. The CDR3 is 16 residues long. This chain's CDR3 is CASSLEGRGRTGELFF. The CDR3 region has the DNA TGTGCCAGCAGCTTAGAAGGGAGGGGGCGCACCGGGGAGCTGTTTTTT. The full variable domain, its missing parts supplied by reference TRBV11-3 and TRBJ2-2, is EAGVVQSPRYKIIEKKQPVAFWCNPISGHNTLYWYLQNLGQGPELLIRYENEEAVDDSQLPKDRFSAERLKGVDSTLKIQPAELGDSAVYLCASSLEGRGRTGELFFGEGSRLTVL.

The genes are TRBV5-1 and TRBJ2-7; the D gene is possibly TRBD2 (6 bases). V lost 4 bases to trimming and J lost 2 bases, with 13 bases between them. In germline, CDR1 is SGHRS, CDR2 YFSETQ. This CDR3 has 14 residues. The CDR3 nucleotides read TGCGCCAGCAGCACCGGGACTGCGCCCTACGAGCAGTACTTC. This encodes CASSTGTAPYEQYF.

J is TRBJ2-3 and V is TRBV6-5, with D possibly TRBD1 on 5 matching bases. Germline CDR1 MNHEY, CDR2 SVGAGI. V was shortened by 2 bases and J by 1 base, with 10 bases between the two germline ends. CDR3 length equals 15 residues. CDR3 bases: TGTGCCAGCAGTTACAGGGGATGGGGCACAGATACGCAGTATTTT. Translating it yields CASSYRGWGTDTQYF.

Turning to this clone: Different DNA sequences within this sample yield the same CDR3. The CDR3 here is CASSRTGGRNTEAFF. The CDR3 nucleotides read TGTGCCAGCAGCAGGACAGGGGGCAGGAACACTGAAGCTTTCTTT. This chain uses TRBV7-2 with TRBJ1-1, with 11 bases fitting TRBD1. This CDR3 spans 15 amino acids. Germline-derived CDR1 and CDR2 are SGHTA and FQGNSA. V shed 5 bases and J 1 base; nucleotides not matched to a gene: 3.

V usage is TRBV29-1 and J usage is TRBJ1-5; 10 positions match TRBD1. This CDR3 comprises 14 residues. The V and J ends lost 3 bases and 6 bases, in that order; junction bases with no gene match: 5. CDR1 is SQVTM and CDR2 is ANQGSEA in the germline V gene. The DNA of the CDR3 is TGCAGCGTTGAGACAGGGGGCGATGCTCAGCCCCAGCATTTT. Its translation is CSVETGGDAQPQHF. The whole variable domain, remainder taken from reference TRBV29-1 and TRBJ1-5, is SAVISQKPSRDICQRGTSLTIQCQVDSQVTMMFWYRQQPGQSLTLIATANQGSEATYESGFVIDKFPISRPNLTFSTLTVSNMSPEDSSIYLCSVETGGDAQPQHFGDGTRLSIL.

The chain links TRBV5-4 to TRBJ2-7; 7 bases are a match to TRBD1. Per germline, CDR1 SGHNT and CDR2 YYREEE (reference sequence). The CDR3 sequence is 14 residues long. With 0 bases clipped from V and 4 bases from J, the junction kept 4 bases outside the gene matches. CDR3 coding DNA: TGTGCCAGCAGCTTGGGGACAGGTATTTACGAGCAGTACTTC. Its protein product is CASSLGTGIYEQYF. Drawing the rest from reference TRBV5-4 and TRBJ2-7, the complete variable domain is ETGVTQSPTHLIKTRGQQVTLRCSSQSGHNTVSWYQQALGQGPQFIFQYYREEENGRGNFPPRFSGLQFPNYSSELNVNALELDDSALYLCASSLGTGIYEQYFGPGTRLTVT.